The clone carrying this T cell receptor beta chain was seen a handful of times. The antigen is not known. Trimming took 4 bases from V and 4 from J, leaving 8 bases between them. The CDR3 sequence is 12 residues long. Germline CDR1 and CDR2: SNHLY and FYNNEI. This entry is derived from a study of CD8 T cells in ankylosing spondylitis. Study conclusions and caveats: About 8 highly homologous variants made up a TCR beta motif, and this motif appeared characteristic of ankylosing spondylitis blood. Reportedly, matched ankylosing spondylitis synovial fluid was significantly enriched for disease-linked clones.

A quantitative 5'-RACE method, one with molecular barcodes, was used to make TCR beta libraries. Each CDR3 protein gets one entry after TCRdb re-called the 5' RACE reads with MiXCR. Of about 540,000 distinct CDR3 sequences listed, over 9.5% are singletons. The TCR was taken from a male donor with ankylosing spondylitis. The chain combines TRBV2 with TRBJ2-7; D not certain. Sequenced input: blood, either unsorted or a sorted T cell fraction (not recorded which). The CDR3 is CASSGQDYEQYF. DNA for the CDR3: TGTGCCAGCAGTGGTCAAGATTACGAGCAGTACTTC.